Shown below are 6 T cell receptor beta chains from a single sample sequenced in a study of blood T cell repertoires in COVID-19. Profiling relied on immunoSEQ multiplex PCR, and the TCRdb table lists in-frame clones only, not all of them. The sample lists 98,000 or so clones; 91% were seen once. The sequenced sample consisted of peripheral blood. The receptors were sampled from a human donor in a cohort sampled during active COVID-19.

V gene TRBV9 combines with J gene TRBJ2-1, with TRBD2 identical over 10 bases. This CDR3 has 15 residues. With V trimmed by 6 bases and J by 8 bases, 11 bases remained unmatched. Germline values: CDR1 SGDLS, CDR2 YYNGEE. CDR3 coding DNA: TGTGCCAGCAACGAAGCGGGGGGGTTTCGCGATGAGCAGTTCTTC. This translates into CASNEAGGFRDEQFF.

V and J are TRBV6-1 and TRBJ2-1, with a weak D call TRBD2 (5 bases). Deletions cut 3 bases from V and 9 bases from J, with 18 bases between. Looked up from germline, CDR1 is MNHNS and CDR2 is SASEGT. The CDR3 has 15 amino acids. For the CDR3, the DNA is TGTGCCAGCAGTGAGTCCGGGATAGGTCAGAGTGAGCAGTTCTTC. This codes for CASSESGIGQSEQFF.

This clone showed up just once. The rearrangement joins TRBV27 to TRBJ2-7; D gene ambiguous. The CDR3 covers 13 residues. The V gene lost 3 bases and the J gene lost 1 base, with 7 bases spanning the gap. From germline, CDR1 is MNHEY and CDR2 SMNVEV (reference sequence). CDR3 DNA: TGTGCCAGCAGTTTGCAGGCGTCCTACGAGCAGTACTTC. Amino acids: CASSLQASYEQYF.

The gene calls are TRBV7-2 and TRBJ2-3; D may be TRBD1 (5 bases). Deletions cut 3 bases from V and 2 bases from J, with 9 bases between. Germline loops: CDR1 SGHTA, CDR2 FQGNSA. The CDR3 is 14 amino acids. The CDR3 here is CASSLLGHTDTQYF. The CDR3 coding sequence is TGTGCCAGCAGCTTGCTCGGACACACAGATACGCAGTATTTT.

The chain has TRBV30 and TRBJ2-1; possible D gene TRBD1, 6 bases. Germline CDR1 and CDR2: GTSNPN and SVGIG (reference sequence). There are 14 residues in the CDR3. V lost 2 bases and J 0 bases, leaving 8 bases between the germline ends. The CDR3 sequence is CAWSRGSSYNEQFF. The CDR3 DNA follows: TGTGCCTGGAGTAGGGGGAGCTCCTACAATGAGCAGTTCTTC.

V gene TRBV18 combines with J gene TRBJ1-1; maybe TRBD1 (5 bases). This CDR3 is built from 15 residues. Trimming cost V 2 bases and J 5 bases, with 15 bases left between them. Germline V gives CDR1 KGHSH, CDR2 LQKENI. DNA of the CDR3: TGTGCCAGCTCACCAGGGGCCAGTGCGATTACTGAAGCTTTCTTT. Protein product: CASSPGASAITEAFF.